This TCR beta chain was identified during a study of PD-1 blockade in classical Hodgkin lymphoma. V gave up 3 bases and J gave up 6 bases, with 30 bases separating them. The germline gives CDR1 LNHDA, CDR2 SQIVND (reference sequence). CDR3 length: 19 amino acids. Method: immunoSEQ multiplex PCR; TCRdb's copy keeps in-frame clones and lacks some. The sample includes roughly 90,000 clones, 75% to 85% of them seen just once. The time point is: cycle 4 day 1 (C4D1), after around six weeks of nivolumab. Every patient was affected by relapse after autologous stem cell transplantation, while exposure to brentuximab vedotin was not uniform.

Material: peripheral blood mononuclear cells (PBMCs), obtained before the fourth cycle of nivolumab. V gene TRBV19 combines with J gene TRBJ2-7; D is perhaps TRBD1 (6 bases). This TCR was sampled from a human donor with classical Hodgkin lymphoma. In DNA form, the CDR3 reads TGTGCCAGTAGTATGCATCCCGGCACAGGGTTCTCCGCCGGGTTCGAGCAGTACTTC. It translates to CASSMHPGTGFSAGFEQYF.